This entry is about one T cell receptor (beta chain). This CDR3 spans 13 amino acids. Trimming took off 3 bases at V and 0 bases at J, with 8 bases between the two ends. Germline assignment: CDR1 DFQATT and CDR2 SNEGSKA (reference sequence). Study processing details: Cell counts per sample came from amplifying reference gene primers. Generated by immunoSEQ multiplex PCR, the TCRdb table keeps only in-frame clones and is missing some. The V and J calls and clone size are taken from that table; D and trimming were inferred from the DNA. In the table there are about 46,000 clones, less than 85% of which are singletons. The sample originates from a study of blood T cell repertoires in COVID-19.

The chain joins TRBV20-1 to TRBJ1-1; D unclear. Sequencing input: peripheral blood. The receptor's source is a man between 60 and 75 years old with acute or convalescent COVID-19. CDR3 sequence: CSASGGVNTEAFF. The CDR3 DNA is TGCAGTGCTAGTGGCGGGGTGAACACTGAAGCTTTCTTT.